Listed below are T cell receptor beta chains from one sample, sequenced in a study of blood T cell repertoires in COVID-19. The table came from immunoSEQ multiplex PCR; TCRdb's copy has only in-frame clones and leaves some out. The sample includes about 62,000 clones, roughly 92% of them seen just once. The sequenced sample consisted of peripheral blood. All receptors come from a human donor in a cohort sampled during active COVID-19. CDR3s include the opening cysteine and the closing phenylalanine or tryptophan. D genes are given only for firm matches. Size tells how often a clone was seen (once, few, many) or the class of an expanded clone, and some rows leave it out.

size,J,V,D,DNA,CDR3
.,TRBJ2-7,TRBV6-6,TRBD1,TGTGCCAGCAGCCAAACCGGGACAGGGGTCTACGAGCAGTACTTC,CASSQTGTGVYEQYF
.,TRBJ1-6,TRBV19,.,TGTGCCAGCCGACAGAGCTCCTATAATTCACCCCTCCACTTT,CASRQSSYNSPLHF
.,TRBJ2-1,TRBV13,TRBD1,TGTGCCAGCAGCCCGTCCCGGGACAGGACTCTCAATGAGCAGTTCTTC,CASSPSRDRTLNEQFF
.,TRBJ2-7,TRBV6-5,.,TGTGCCAGCAATGGGGGCCTGGGGGGGTACGAGCAGTACTTC,CASNGGLGGYEQYF
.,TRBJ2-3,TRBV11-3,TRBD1,TGTGCCAGCAGCTCCGGGGCGGACAGGGGAGATACGCAGTATTTT,CASSSGADRGDTQYF
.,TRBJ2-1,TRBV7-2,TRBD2,TGTGCCAGCAGCTTAGCGCTTCTAGCGGGGAGCTACAATGAGCAGTTCTTC,CASSLALLAGSYNEQFF
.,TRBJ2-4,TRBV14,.,TGTGCCAGCAGCCAAGATATCCCAGCGGGCGGCGGCATTCAGTACTTC,CASSQDIPAGGGIQYF
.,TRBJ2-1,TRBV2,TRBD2,TGTGCCAGCAGGGGGACTAGCTATGAGCAGTTCTTC,CASRGTSYEQFF
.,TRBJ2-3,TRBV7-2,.,TGTGCCAGCAGCTCGTACTCAGATACGCAGTATTTT,CASSSYSDTQYF
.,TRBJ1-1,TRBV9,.,TGTGCCAGCAGCGTAGCTACCCGGAACACTGAAGCTTTCTTT,CASSVATRNTEAFF
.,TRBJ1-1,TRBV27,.,TGTGCCAGCAGCAAATTGGCGGTGAACACTGAAGCTTTCTTT,CASSKLAVNTEAFF
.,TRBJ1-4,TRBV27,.,TGTGCCACCCCAGGTTTGCCTGGCGAAAAACTGTTTTTT,CATPGLPGEKLFF
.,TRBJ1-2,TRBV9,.,TGTGCCAGCAGCGTAGGGTGGGGGGACTATGGCTACACCTTC,CASSVGWGDYGYTF
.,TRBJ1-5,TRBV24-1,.,TGTGCCACCAGTGATAACACAGGGTTCGGGTCAGGTCAGCCCCAGCATTTT,CATSDNTGFGSGQPQHF
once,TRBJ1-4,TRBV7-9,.,TGTGCCAGCAGCGACGCGACAAGGTATAATGAAAAACTGTTTTTT,CASSDATRYNEKLFF
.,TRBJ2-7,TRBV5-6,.,TGTGCCAGCAGCTGGGGGTACGGGGGCGAGCAGTACTTC,CASSWGYGGEQYF
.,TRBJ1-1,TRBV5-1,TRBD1,TGCGCCAGCAGCCCTTCCCGGGACAGTTACACTGAAGCTTTCTTT,CASSPSRDSYTEAFF
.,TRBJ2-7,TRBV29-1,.,TGCAGCGCGAAAAGGCCTATGGGGGGAGGTTCCTACGAGCAGTACTTC,CSAKRPMGGGSYEQYF
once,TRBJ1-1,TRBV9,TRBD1,TGTGCCAGCAGCGCGGACAGGGAAATGAACACTGAAGCTTTCTTT,CASSADREMNTEAFF
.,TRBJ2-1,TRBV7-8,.,TGTGCCAGCAGCCGGGGCCGGATCAATGAGCAGTTCTTC,CASSRGRINEQFF
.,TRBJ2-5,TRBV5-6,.,TGTGCCAGCAGCTTGGCCGACAGCTTAGAGACCCAGTACTTC,CASSLADSLETQYF
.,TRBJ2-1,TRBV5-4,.,TGTGCCAGCAGCTTGCGGGGGGCTTACAATGAGCAGTTCTTC,CASSLRGAYNEQFF
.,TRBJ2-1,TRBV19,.,TGTGCCACCACGTCCTGGGGCCTGTACAATGAGCAGTTCTTC,CATTSWGLYNEQFF
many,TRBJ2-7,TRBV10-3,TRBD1,TGTGCCATCAGTGAGTCAGAAGACAGGGCCCACGAGCAGTACTTC,CAISESEDRAHEQYF
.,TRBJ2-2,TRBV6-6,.,TGTGCCAGCAGTCTCCTAGAACCCCTGAACACCGGGGAGCTGTTTTTT,CASSLLEPLNTGELFF
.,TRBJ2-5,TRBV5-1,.,TGCGCCAGCAGCTTGTATAGCGGAAAAGAGACCCAGTACTTC,CASSLYSGKETQYF
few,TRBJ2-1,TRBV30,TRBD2,TGTGCCGGTGCTTCGGGAGGCTACAATGAGCAGTTCTTC,CAGASGGYNEQFF
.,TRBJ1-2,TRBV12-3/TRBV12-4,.,TGTGCCAGCAGTTATACAGGGCATGGCTACACCTTC,CASSYTGHGYTF
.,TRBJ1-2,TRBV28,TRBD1,TGTGCCAGCAGTTTACCGGCAGGCAGGGGGGCCTATGGCTACACCTTC,CASSLPAGRGAYGYTF
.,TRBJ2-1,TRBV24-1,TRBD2,TGTGCCACCCAGTCGGCGAGCGGGAGCGATGAGCAGTTCTTC,CATQSASGSDEQFF
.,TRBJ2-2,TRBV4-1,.,TGCGCCAGCAGCCAATCGGGGGTGGGCGGGGAGCTGTTTTTT,CASSQSGVGGELFF
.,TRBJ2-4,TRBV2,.,TGTGCCAGCAGTAACAGGATACTTAAAATAGCCAAAAACATTCAGTACTTC,CASSNRILKIAKNIQYF
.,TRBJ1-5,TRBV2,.,TGTGCCAGCTCCCCAGGGTTAAAAGGTCAGCCCCAGCATTTT,CASSPGLKGQPQHF
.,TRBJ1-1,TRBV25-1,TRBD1,TGTGCCAGCAGTAACCGACAGGGTTACACTGAAGCTTTCTTT,CASSNRQGYTEAFF
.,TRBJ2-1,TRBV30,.,TGTGCCTGGAGCCCGAGGGGGGGGACGAATGAGCAGTTCTTC,CAWSPRGGTNEQFF
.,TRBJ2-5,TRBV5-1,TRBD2,TGCGCCAGCAGCTCCAGCGGGACTTACCAAGAGACCCAGTACTTC,CASSSSGTYQETQYF
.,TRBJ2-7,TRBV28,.,TGTGCCAGCAGTTTAAGGGGAATGTACGAGCAGTACTTC,CASSLRGMYEQYF
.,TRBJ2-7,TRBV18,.,TGTGCCAGCTCACCGAGGACAACGACCCTTTACGAGCAGTACTTC,CASSPRTTTLYEQYF
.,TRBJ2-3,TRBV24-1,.,TGTGCCACCAGTCCTGGACACCGATCTAGCACAGATACGCAGTATTTT,CATSPGHRSSTDTQYF
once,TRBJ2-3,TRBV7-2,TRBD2,TGTGCCAGCAGCGCCCTGAGAGCGGGGGGGGGAGTCGCAGATACGCAGTATTTT,CASSALRAGGGVADTQYF
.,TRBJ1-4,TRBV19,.,TGTGCCAGTAGTCCAGGGTTTGGTGAAAAACTGTTTTTT,CASSPGFGEKLFF
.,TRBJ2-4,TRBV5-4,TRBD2,TGTGCCAGCAGCTTGGCCGAGCTAGCGGGAGGGAAAAACATTCAGTACTTC,CASSLAELAGGKNIQYF
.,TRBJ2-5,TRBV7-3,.,TGTGCCAGCAGCACCGGCGGGTCACAAGAGACCCAGTACTTC,CASSTGGSQETQYF
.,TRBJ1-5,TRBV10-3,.,TGTGCCATCAGCCCGGGGTATAGCAATCAGCCCCAGCATTTT,CAISPGYSNQPQHF
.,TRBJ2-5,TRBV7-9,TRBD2,TGTGCCAGCAGCCCACCGGGACTAGCGGGGGGGGCCCAGTACTTC,CASSPPGLAGGAQYF
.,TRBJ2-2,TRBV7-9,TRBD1,TGTGCCAGCAGCTTAATGGGACAGGGGGCGGACGGGGAGCTGTTTTTT,CASSLMGQGADGELFF
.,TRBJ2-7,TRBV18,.,TGTGCCAGCTCACCCGAGGCCGAAAAACGGTATGAGCAGTACTTC,CASSPEAEKRYEQYF
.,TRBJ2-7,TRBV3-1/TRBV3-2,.,TGTGCCAGCAGCCCGACGGGGGGCCTACACTACGAGCAGTACTTC,CASSPTGGLHYEQYF